This T cell receptor beta chain was found in a study of monozygotic twins with inflammatory bowel disease. After re-calling the 5' RACE reads, TCRdb lists one entry per CDR3 protein, DNA absent. Recorded for this sample: approximately 400,000 distinct CDR3 sequences. Germline V gene lookup returns CDR1 LGHDT and CDR2 YNNKEL (reference sequence). The CDR3 is 14 amino acids. As regards this clonotype: Antigen unknown.

Study-wide results and caveats: Repertoire similarity did not differ between concordant and discordant twins, perhaps due to limited power.

The chain joins TRBV3-1 to TRBJ1-2. Sample: blood. The clonotype originates from a human donor with ulcerative colitis or Crohn's disease, or a healthy co-twin of an affected twin (not recorded which). The CDR3 loop reads CASSPRTPNYGYTF.